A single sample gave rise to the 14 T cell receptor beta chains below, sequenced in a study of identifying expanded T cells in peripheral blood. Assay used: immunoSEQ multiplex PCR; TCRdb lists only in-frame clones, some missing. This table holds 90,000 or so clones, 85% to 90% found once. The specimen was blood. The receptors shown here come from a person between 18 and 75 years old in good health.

CDR3: CASSKIGVTSGPRTGTDTQYF. The CDR3 bases are TGTGCCAGCAGCAAAATTGGTGTGACTAGCGGTCCTCGAACTGGCACAGATACGCAGTATTTT. The chain uses TRBV21-1 and TRBJ2-3; the DNA was not compared with TRBD2, the D call given in the table. TRBV21-1 represents a pseudogene. The CDR3 length is 21 residues.

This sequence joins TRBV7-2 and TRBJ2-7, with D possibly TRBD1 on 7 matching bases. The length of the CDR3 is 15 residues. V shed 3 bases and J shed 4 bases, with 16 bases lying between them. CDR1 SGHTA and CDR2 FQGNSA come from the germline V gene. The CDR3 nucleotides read TGTGCCAGCAGCTTCGCCCCAGGGGGGTTATACGAGCAGTACTTC. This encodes CASSFAPGGLYEQYF.

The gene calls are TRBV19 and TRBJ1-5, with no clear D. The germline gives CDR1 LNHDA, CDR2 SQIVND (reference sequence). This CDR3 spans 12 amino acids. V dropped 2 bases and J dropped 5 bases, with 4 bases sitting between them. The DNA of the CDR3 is TGTGCCAGTAGTATACAATATCAGCCCCAGCATTTT. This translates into CASSIQYQPQHF.

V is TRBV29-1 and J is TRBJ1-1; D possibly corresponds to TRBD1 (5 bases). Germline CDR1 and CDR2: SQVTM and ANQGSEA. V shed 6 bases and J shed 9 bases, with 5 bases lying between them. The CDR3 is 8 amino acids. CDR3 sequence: CSVGQAFF. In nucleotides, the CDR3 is TGCAGCGTGGGGCAAGCTTTCTTT.

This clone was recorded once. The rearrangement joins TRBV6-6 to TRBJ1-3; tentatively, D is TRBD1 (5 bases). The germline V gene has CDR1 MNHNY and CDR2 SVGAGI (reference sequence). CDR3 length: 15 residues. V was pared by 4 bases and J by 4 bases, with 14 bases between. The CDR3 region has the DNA TGTGCCAGCAGTTCACAAATAACAGGAGGAAACACCATATATTTT. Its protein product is CASSSQITGGNTIYF.

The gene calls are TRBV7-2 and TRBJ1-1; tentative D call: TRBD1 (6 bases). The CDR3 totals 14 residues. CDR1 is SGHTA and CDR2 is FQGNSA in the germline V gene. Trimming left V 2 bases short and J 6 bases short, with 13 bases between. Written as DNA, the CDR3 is TGTGCCAGCAGCTTAAGGGGGAGCTGGCCTGAAGCTTTCTTT. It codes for CASSLRGSWPEAFF.

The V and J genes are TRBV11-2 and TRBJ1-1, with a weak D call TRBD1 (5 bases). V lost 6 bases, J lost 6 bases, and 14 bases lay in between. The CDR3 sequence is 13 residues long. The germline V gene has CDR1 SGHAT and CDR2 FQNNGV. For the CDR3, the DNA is TGTGCCAGCAGTCCAGACTGGGGCGCTGAAGCTTTCTTT. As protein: CASSPDWGAEAFF. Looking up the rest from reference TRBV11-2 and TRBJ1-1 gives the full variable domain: EAGVAQSPRYKIIEKRQSVAFWCNPISGHATLYWYQQILGQGPKLLIQFQNNGVVDDSQLPKDRFSAERLKGVDSTLKIQPAKLEDSAVYLCASSPDWGAEAFFGQGTRLTVV.

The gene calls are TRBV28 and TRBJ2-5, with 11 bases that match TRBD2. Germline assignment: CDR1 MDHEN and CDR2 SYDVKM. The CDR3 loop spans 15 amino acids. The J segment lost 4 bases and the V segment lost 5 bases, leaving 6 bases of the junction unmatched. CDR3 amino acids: CASSGTSGKRETQYF. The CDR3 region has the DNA TGTGCCAGCAGTGGGACTAGCGGAAAAAGAGAGACCCAGTACTTC.

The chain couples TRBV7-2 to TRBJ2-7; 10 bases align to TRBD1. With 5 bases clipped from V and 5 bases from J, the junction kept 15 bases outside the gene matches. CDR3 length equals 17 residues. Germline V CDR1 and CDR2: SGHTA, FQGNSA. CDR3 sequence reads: CASSPLDRGTFPNEQYF. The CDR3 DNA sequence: TGTGCCAGCAGCCCCCTGGACAGGGGGACTTTCCCGAACGAGCAGTACTTC.

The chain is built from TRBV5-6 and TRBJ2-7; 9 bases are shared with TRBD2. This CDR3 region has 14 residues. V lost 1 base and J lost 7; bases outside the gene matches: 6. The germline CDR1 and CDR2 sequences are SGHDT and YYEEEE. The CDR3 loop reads CASSLRLAGREQYF. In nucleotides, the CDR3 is TGTGCCAGCAGCTTGAGGCTAGCGGGGAGAGAGCAGTACTTC.

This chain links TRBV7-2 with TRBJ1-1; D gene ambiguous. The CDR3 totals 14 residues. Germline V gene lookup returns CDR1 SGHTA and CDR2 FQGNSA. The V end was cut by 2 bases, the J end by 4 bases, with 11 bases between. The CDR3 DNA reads TGTGCCAGCAGCTTACAGCAGAGCGGCACTGAAGCTTTCTTT. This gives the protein CASSLQQSGTEAFF.

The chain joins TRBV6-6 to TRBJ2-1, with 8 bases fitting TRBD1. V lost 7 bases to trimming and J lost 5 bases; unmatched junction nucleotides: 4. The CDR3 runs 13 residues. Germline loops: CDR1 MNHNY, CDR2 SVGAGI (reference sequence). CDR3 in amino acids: CASNRQGHNEQFF. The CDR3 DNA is TGTGCCAGCAACAGACAGGGGCACAATGAGCAGTTCTTC.

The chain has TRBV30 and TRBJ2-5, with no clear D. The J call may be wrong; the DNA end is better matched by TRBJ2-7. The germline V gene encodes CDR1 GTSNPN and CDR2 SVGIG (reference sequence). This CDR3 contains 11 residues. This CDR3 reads CAWSNGYEQYF. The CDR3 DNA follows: TGTGCCTGGAGTAATGGGTACGAGCAGTACTTC.

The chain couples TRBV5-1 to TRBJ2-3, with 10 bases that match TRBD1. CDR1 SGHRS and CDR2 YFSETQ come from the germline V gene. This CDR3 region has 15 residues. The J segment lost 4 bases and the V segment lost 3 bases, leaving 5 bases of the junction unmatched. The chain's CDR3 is CASSWGTGVADTQYF. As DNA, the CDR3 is TGCGCCAGCAGCTGGGGGACAGGGGTAGCAGATACGCAGTATTTT.